The clone carrying this T cell receptor beta chain has a count of ten or more. This sample stems from a study of blood T cell repertoires in COVID-19. About the research overall: Acute and convalescent COVID-19 specimens originated in the United States, Italy and Spain. PBMCs, B-cell-depleted T cells, or T cells provided the cDNA or gDNA that made up the material.

Under the authors' procedure: For nucleated cells, counts were estimated from reference gene primer amplification. This table comes from immunoSEQ multiplex PCR, and its TCRdb copy is limited to in-frame clones, with some not included. The V and J calls and clone size come from that table; D and trimming were worked out from the DNA. The sample lists 130,000 to 150,000 clones; 80% to 85% were seen once. Per the germline V gene, CDR1 is MNHEY and CDR2 is SVGAGI. With V trimmed by 6 bases and J by 1 base, 7 bases remained unmatched. This CDR3 is built from 15 residues. The receptor comes from a human donor in a cohort sampled during active COVID-19. The chain joins TRBV6-5 to TRBJ2-5, with 8 bases that match TRBD2. The material sequenced was peripheral blood. The CDR3 sequence is CASSAAGGAQETQYF. The CDR3 DNA reads TGTGCCAGCAGCGCGGCCGGGGGGGCCCAAGAGACCCAGTACTTC.